The clone carrying this T cell receptor beta chain was seen only a few times. As yet, its antigen is unknown. This specimen comes from a study of T cell repertoires in cytomegalovirus infection. TCRdb passed the reads through MiXCR, listing each CDR3 protein once. The table records roughly 990,000 distinct CDR3 sequences, about a third of them present only once. The CDR3 is made up of 14 amino acids. J lost 1 base, V lost 4 bases, and 2 bases had no gene match. The germline CDR1 and CDR2 sequences are MNHEY and SMNVEV (reference sequence). Sequences were derived from cultured CD8+ T cells from PBMCs, sampled from culture after CMV antigen stimulation. The chain links TRBV27 to TRBJ1-1; TRBD1 agrees at 8 bases. The source of this sequence is a human donor in good health (CMV status not recorded). Some clones in this sample may be carry-over from other donors' samples. As DNA, the CDR3 is TGTGCCAGCAGTTGGGGACAGGCGAACACTGAAGCTTTCTTT. Protein product: CASSWGQANTEAFF.